Reported below is one TCR beta chain. Its antigen is still unknown. Assay: immunoSEQ multiplex PCR; the TCRdb copy retains only in-frame clones and omits some. The sample consists of about 94,000 clones, 88% of them appearing once. The record originates from a study of T cell responses to AZD1222 COVID-19 vaccine. Study-wide findings and caveats: In the spike-specific TCR repertoire, nearly half reportedly target unmutated variant regions. Regions 160-218 and 743-854 held dominance among vaccine-associated CD4 TCRs, which spanned spike. No day 14 peak samples; only post-peak repertoires were characterized. Only 5 to 7 AZD1222 recipients were seropositive at baseline.

Germline V gives CDR1 SGHNT, CDR2 YENEEA. There are 15 residues in the CDR3. Trimming pared 5 bases from V and 4 bases from J, leaving 16 bases between. The gene calls are TRBV11-3 and TRBJ2-3, with a tentative D call TRBD1 (5 bases). The TCR was taken from an adult in good health. The specimen comprised peripheral blood, sampled on day 0 of AZD1222 vaccination. The CDR3 region is CASSPGQGGADTQYF. The CDR3 DNA follows: TGTGCCAGCAGCCCAGGGCAGGGTGGGGCAGATACGCAGTATTTT.